This section outlines one T cell receptor (beta chain) sequence together with its context. Its antigen is as yet unknown. The entry originates in a study of T cells after yellow fever vaccination. Via MiXCR, TCRdb re-called the 5' RACE reads, giving one row per CDR3 protein. The sample has about 130,000 distinct CDR3 sequences; about 8.2% are singletons. Study-wide results and caveats: Weaker overall, the secondary response nonetheless peaked faster (day 5 versus 15). Subsequent to the booster, the majority of primary-vaccination clones reappeared (96% CD4, approximately 90% CD8).

Unmatched junction bases numbered 8, after V lost 1 base and J lost 13 bases. CDR1 and CDR2 from the germline V gene are MGHRA and YSYEKL. The CDR3 runs 13 residues. The sequences come from CD8+ T cells sorted from PBMCs, collected on the day of the yellow fever booster vaccination. The chain recombines TRBV4-1 with TRBJ1-2; 8 positions match TRBD1. The sequence derives from a man between 18 and 35 years old who received the YFV17D yellow fever vaccine. The CDR3, as DNA: TGCGCCAGCAGCCAAGGGGGACAGGCTCGGTCCACCTTC. Translated, it gives CASSQGGQARSTF.